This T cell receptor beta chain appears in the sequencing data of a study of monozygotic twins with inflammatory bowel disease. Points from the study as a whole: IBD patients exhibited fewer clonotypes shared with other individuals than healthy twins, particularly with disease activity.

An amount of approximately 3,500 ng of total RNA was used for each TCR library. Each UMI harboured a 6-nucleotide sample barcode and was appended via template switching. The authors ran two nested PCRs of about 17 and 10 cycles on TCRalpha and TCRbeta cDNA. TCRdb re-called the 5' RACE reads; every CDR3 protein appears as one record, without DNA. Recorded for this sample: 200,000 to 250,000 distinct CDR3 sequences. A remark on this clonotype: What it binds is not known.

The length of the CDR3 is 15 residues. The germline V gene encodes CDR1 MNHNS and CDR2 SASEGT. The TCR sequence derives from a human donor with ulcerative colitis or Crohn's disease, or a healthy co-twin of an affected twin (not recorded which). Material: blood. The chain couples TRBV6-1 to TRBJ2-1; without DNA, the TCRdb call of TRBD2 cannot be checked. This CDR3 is CASSESGGAYNEQFF.